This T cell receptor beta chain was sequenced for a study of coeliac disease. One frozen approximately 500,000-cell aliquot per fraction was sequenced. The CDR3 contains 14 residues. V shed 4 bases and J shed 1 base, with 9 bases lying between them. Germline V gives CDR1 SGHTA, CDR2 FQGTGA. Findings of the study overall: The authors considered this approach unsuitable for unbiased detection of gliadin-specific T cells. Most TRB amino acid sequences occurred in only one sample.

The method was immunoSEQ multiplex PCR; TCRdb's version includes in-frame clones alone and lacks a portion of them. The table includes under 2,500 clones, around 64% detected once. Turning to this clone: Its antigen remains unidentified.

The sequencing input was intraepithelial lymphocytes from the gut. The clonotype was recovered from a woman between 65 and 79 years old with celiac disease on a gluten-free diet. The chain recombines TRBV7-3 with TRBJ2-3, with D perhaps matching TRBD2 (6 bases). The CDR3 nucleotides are TGTGCCAGCAGCTCTATAGCGGGCACAGATACGCAGTATTTT. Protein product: CASSSIAGTDTQYF.